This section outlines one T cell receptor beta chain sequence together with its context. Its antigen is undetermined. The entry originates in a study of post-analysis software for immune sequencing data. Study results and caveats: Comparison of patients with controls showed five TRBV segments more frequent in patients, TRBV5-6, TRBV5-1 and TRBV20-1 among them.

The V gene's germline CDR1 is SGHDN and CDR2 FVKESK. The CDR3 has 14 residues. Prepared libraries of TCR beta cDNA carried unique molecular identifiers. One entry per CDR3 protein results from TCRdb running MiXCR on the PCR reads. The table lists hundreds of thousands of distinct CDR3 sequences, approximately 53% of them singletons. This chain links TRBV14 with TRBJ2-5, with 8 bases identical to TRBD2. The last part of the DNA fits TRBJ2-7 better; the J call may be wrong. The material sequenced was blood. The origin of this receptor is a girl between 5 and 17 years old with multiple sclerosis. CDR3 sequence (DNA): TGTGCCAGCAGCCATCCTCGGGAGGGGTACGAGCAGTACTTC. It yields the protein CASSHPREGYEQYF.